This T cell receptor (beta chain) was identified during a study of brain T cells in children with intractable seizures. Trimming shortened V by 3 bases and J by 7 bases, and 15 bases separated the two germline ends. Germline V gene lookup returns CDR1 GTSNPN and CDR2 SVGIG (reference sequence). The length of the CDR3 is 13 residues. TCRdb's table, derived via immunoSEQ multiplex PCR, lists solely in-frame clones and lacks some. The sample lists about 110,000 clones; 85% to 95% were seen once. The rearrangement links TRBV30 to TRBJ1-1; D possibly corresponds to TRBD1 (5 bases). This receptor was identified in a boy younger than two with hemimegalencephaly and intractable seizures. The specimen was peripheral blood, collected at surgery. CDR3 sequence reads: CAWSVVVGGEAFF. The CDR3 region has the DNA TGTGCCTGGAGCGTAGTAGTGGGGGGTGAAGCTTTCTTT.